These 28 T cell receptor beta chains were all obtained from the same sample, sequenced in a study of blood T cell repertoires in COVID-19. Method: immunoSEQ multiplex PCR; TCRdb's copy keeps in-frame clones and lacks some. The sample holds 290,000 or so clones, about nine tenths seen once. Sequencing used PBMCs or T cells enriched from blood (not recorded which). Receptors were obtained from a woman between 25 and 40 years old who had recovered from COVID-19.

This clone was observed a single time. The gene calls are TRBV4-3 and TRBJ1-2; D remains unclear. Germline CDR1 and CDR2: LGHNA and YSLEER. This CDR3 region has 15 residues. Trimming took 0 bases from V and 0 from J, leaving 8 bases between them. The CDR3 spells CASSQDDTTNYGYTF. The CDR3 DNA reads as TGCGCCAGCAGCCAAGATGACACAACTAACTATGGCTACACCTTC.

The rearrangement uses TRBV6-6 and TRBJ2-3, with TRBD2 matching over 9 bases. The trim removed 6 bases at V and 7 bases at J, leaving 11 bases unmatched. The CDR3 is made up of 15 amino acids. From germline, CDR1 is MNHNY and CDR2 SVGAGI (reference sequence). The CDR3: CASSPPGLAINTQYF. In DNA form, the CDR3 reads TGTGCCAGCAGCCCCCCGGGACTAGCCATCAATACGCAGTATTTT.

V is TRBV5-6 and J is TRBJ1-4, with D perhaps TRBD1 (6 bases). The ends were cut back, 2 bases at V and 8 bases at J, with 16 bases in the middle. Germline-derived CDR1 and CDR2 are SGHDT and YYEEEE. The CDR3 runs 15 residues. The DNA for the CDR3 is TGTGCCAGCAGCTTCGAGTTCCAGGGGACGGAAAAACTGTTTTTT. It codes for CASSFEFQGTEKLFF.

J is TRBJ2-3 and V is TRBV21-1; TRBD1, the table's D call, lacks a check against the DNA. TRBV21-1 is an annotated pseudogene. The length of the CDR3 is 18 residues. Here the CDR3 DNA reads TGTGCCAGCAGCAAAGAGGAAAAGCCGGACAGGGACGCAGATACGCAGTATTTT. Its translation: CASSKEEKPDRDADTQYF.

The chain has TRBV7-2 and TRBJ2-7; 7 bases align to TRBD1. The CDR3 length is 15 residues. J gave up 2 bases and V 5 bases, and 9 bases lay outside the gene matches. Germline loops: CDR1 SGHTA, CDR2 FQGNSA. CDR3 residues: CASSLTGVIPYEQYF. The DNA of the CDR3 is TGTGCCAGCAGCCTCACAGGGGTTATACCCTACGAGCAGTACTTC. The entire variable domain, with the rest obtained from reference TRBV7-2 and TRBJ2-7, is as follows: GAGVSQSPSNKVTEKGKDVELRCDPISGHTALYWYRQSLGQGLEFLIYFQGNSAPDKSGLPSDRFSAERTGGSVSTLTIQRTQQEDSAVYLCASSLTGVIPYEQYFGPGTRLTVT.

The chain combines TRBV2 with TRBJ2-3, with 11 bases that match TRBD1. This CDR3 is built from 15 residues. CDR1 and CDR2 from the germline V gene are SNHLY and FYNNEI. Trimming at V came to 6 bases and at J to 4 bases, leaving 6 bases not matched to a gene. The CDR3 DNA reads as TGTGCCAGCAGAATGGGACAGGGGGTTTCAGATACGCAGTATTTT. It codes for CASRMGQGVSDTQYF.

The V and J genes are TRBV7-6 and TRBJ2-7; D is perhaps TRBD2 (5 bases). Germline V gives CDR1 SGHVS, CDR2 FNYEAQ. V was shortened by 2 bases and J by 5 bases, with 16 bases between the two germline ends. The CDR3 sequence is 15 residues long. The CDR3 spells CASSLSSLASHEQYF. In DNA form, the CDR3 reads TGTGCCAGCAGCTTATCTTCCCTAGCATCTCACGAGCAGTACTTC.

The chain carries TRBV7-6 and TRBJ2-1; 8 nucleotides match TRBD2. Germline CDR1 and CDR2: SGHVS and FNYEAQ. The V segment lost 6 bases and the J segment 5 bases; nucleotides outside the gene matches: 9. This CDR3 comprises 15 residues. DNA for the CDR3: TGTGCCAGCAGTTTCCGAGCGGGAGACAACAATGAGCAGTTCTTC. Residues: CASSFRAGDNNEQFF.

A few counts support this clone. The chain carries TRBV5-4 and TRBJ1-1; D perhaps matches TRBD1 (5 bases). The CDR3 length is 14 residues. V was trimmed by 3 bases and J by 5 bases, leaving 14 bases between them. CDR1 is SGHNT, CDR2 YYREEE, per germline (reference sequence). The CDR3 reads CASSSDSGRTEAFF. The CDR3 DNA reads TGTGCCAGCAGCTCCGACAGTGGGAGGACTGAAGCTTTCTTT.

The CDR3 coding sequence is TGTGCCAGCTCACCGGCTAGCAGCTCCTACGAGCAGTACTTC. Protein: CASSPASSSYEQYF. The chain is built from TRBV18 and TRBJ2-7, with D possibly TRBD2 on 5 matching bases. The CDR3 has 14 residues. Germline loops: CDR1 KGHSH, CDR2 LQKENI. Trimming stripped 3 bases from V and 0 bases from J, with 9 bases between.

This clone appeared once. The CDR3 reads CASLILDFSSTDTQYF. CDR3 nucleotides: TGTGCCAGTCTTATTCTAGACTTTTCCTCCACAGATACGCAGTATTTT. The chain joins TRBV2 to TRBJ2-3; unclear D gene. Germline CDR1 and CDR2: SNHLY and FYNNEI. The CDR3 runs to 16 residues. Trimming took off 9 bases at V and 2 bases at J, with 21 bases between the two ends.

The chain uses TRBV6-4 and TRBJ2-3, with D uncertain. The germline CDR1 and CDR2 sequences are MRHNA and SNTAGT. The CDR3 extends over 11 amino acids. V shed 2 bases and J shed 10 bases, with 7 bases lying between them. The CDR3 is CASSDQISQYF. The CDR3, as DNA: TGTGCCAGCAGTGACCAGATATCGCAGTATTTT.

The chain combines TRBV28 with TRBJ1-2, with a tentative D call TRBD1 (6 bases). The CDR3 totals 18 residues. CDR1 MDHEN and CDR2 SYDVKM come from the germline V gene. Trimming removed 7 bases from V and 1 base from J, with 25 bases in between. CDR3 DNA: TGTGCCAGCACCGTCTCGGGGCAGGGGATAACTCATAACTATGGCTACACCTTC. Translating gives CASTVSGQGITHNYGYTF.

V usage is TRBV4-1 and J usage is TRBJ2-7, with 13 bases identical to TRBD2. The CDR3 is 16 residues long. Germline values: CDR1 MGHRA, CDR2 YSYEKL. The V gene end was trimmed by 4 bases and the J gene end by 4 bases; junction bases not matched to a gene: 7. CDR3 nucleotides: TGCGCCAGCAGCCTTGGACTAGCGGGAGCTTTGTACGAGCAGTACTTC. It translates to CASSLGLAGALYEQYF.

V gene TRBV6-2 or TRBV6-3 combines with J gene TRBJ1-1; no definite D call. CDR3 length: 15 residues. Trimming cost V 2 bases and J 2 bases, with 12 bases left between them. Germline CDR1 is MNHEY and CDR2 is SVGEGT. The DNA of the CDR3 is TGTGCCAGCAGTTACCAGATGGAGGGAAACACTGAAGCTTTCTTT. Translating it yields CASSYQMEGNTEAFF.

The chain is built from TRBV19 and TRBJ1-1, with D maybe TRBD1 (5 bases). Germline-derived CDR1 and CDR2 are LNHDA and SQIVND (reference sequence). V lost 5 bases and J 10 bases, leaving 29 bases between the germline ends. This CDR3 comprises 17 residues. For the CDR3, the DNA is TGTGCCAGTAGTTCCCAACGGGACTCCCGTAAGCAACTGGGAGCTTTCTTT. Its translation is CASSSQRDSRKQLGAFF.

The rearrangement joins TRBV28 to TRBJ2-7; D call uncertain. Trimming removed 8 bases from V and 5 bases from J, with 19 bases in between. The CDR3 covers 14 residues. Germline CDR1 reads MDHEN; CDR2 reads SYDVKM. The CDR3 sequence is CASASRGGLDEQYF. CDR3 DNA sequence: TGTGCCAGCGCTTCGCGAGGTGGTTTGGACGAGCAGTACTTC.

This clone was seen more than once but under ten times. The chain couples TRBV2 to TRBJ2-2, with no clear D. The CDR3 extends over 13 amino acids. The V gene's germline CDR1 is SNHLY and CDR2 FYNNEI. V shed 10 bases and J shed 1 base, with 10 bases lying between them. The CDR3 here is CAKAHENTGELFF. DNA for the CDR3: TGTGCCAAAGCCCACGAGAACACCGGGGAGCTGTTTTTT. The full variable domain, rest sourced from reference TRBV2 and TRBJ2-2, is EPEVTQTPSHQVTQMGQEVILRCVPISNHLYFYWYRQILGQKVEFLVSFYNNEISEKSEIFDDQFSVERPDGSNFTLKIRSTKLEDSAMYFCAKAHENTGELFFGEGSRLTVL.

The chain joins TRBV5-4 to TRBJ2-7; TRBD2 matches 15 bases. V shed 6 bases, J shed 3 bases, and the junction held 7 bases outside the gene matches. The CDR3 runs to 16 residues. Germline-derived CDR1 and CDR2 are SGHNT and YYREEE (reference sequence). The CDR3 DNA is TGTGCCAGCACCCCTGGACTAGCGGGAGGGTACTACGAGCAGTACTTC. This encodes CASTPGLAGGYYEQYF.

The chain joins TRBV4-1 to TRBJ2-7, with TRBD2 identical over 8 bases. This CDR3 is built from 15 residues. Germline assignment: CDR1 MGHRA and CDR2 YSYEKL. The junction had 5 bases not matched to a gene; V was cut back by 1 base and J by 3 bases. CDR3 sequence reads: CASSQGSGTSYEQYF. In DNA form, the CDR3 reads TGCGCCAGCAGCCAAGGTTCCGGGACTAGCTACGAGCAGTACTTC.

This chain uses TRBV19 with TRBJ1-1; 7 bases line up with TRBD1. V gave up 7 bases and J gave up 1 base; unmatched junction bases: 6. This CDR3 spans 14 amino acids. CDR1 is LNHDA and CDR2 is SQIVND in the germline V gene (reference sequence). The CDR3 loop reads CASTKTGKNTEAFF. The CDR3 coding sequence is TGTGCCAGTACAAAGACAGGGAAGAACACTGAAGCTTTCTTT.

This clone appeared a single time. The chain is built from TRBV19 and TRBJ2-1, with a weak D call TRBD2 (7 bases). Germline lookup yields CDR1 LNHDA and CDR2 SQIVND (reference sequence). The CDR3 spans 13 residues. The V gene lost 5 bases and the J gene lost 9 bases, with 14 bases spanning the gap. The CDR3 region is CASSRGPSGEQFF. CDR3 nucleotide sequence: TGTGCCAGTAGTCGGGGGCCTAGCGGTGAGCAGTTCTTC.

The chain carries TRBV6-5 and TRBJ2-7, with 9 bases matching TRBD1. Germline V gene sequence: CDR1 MNHEY, CDR2 SVGAGI. V was clipped by 6 bases and J by 5 bases; unmatched bases: 8. The length of the CDR3 is 14 residues. CDR3 residues: CASRPWDRENEQYF. Here the CDR3 DNA reads TGTGCCAGCAGACCCTGGGACAGGGAAAACGAGCAGTACTTC.

V usage is TRBV5-1 and J usage is TRBJ1-4, with D hard to call. Germline lookup yields CDR1 SGHRS and CDR2 YFSETQ. CDR3 length: 14 residues. Between the trimmed V and J ends, which lost 4 bases and 4 bases, there was a span of 11 bases. In nucleotides, the CDR3 is TGCGCCAGCAGCCCCGAGGCCATTAATGAAAAACTGTTTTTT. Translating it yields CASSPEAINEKLFF. Together with reference TRBV5-1 and TRBJ1-4, the CDR3 gives the full variable domain: KAGVTQTPRYLIKTRGQQVTLSCSPISGHRSVSWYQQTPGQGLQFLFEYFSETQRNKGNFPGRFSGRQFSNSRSEMNVSTLELGDSALYLCASSPEAINEKLFFGSGTQLSVL.

The chain joins TRBV19 to TRBJ1-1; D ambiguous. V was trimmed by 5 bases and J by 0 bases, leaving 7 bases between them. Germline V gives CDR1 LNHDA, CDR2 SQIVND (reference sequence). The CDR3 contains 13 residues. The CDR3 DNA reads as TGTGCCAGTAGTCCATACATGAACACTGAAGCTTTCTTT. Amino acid sequence: CASSPYMNTEAFF.

The chain couples TRBV10-2 to TRBJ2-1; a possible D gene is TRBD1 (6 bases). CDR1 is WSHSY, CDR2 SAAADI, per germline. V was pared by 4 bases and J by 7 bases, with 14 bases between. CDR3 size: 14 residues. The CDR3, as DNA: TGCGCCAGCAGTGTTACGGGACATCGAAATGAGCAGTTCTTC. It codes for CASSVTGHRNEQFF.

This clone appeared a single time. This chain links TRBV20-1 with TRBJ1-5; TRBD1 might be the D (5 bases). Trimming took off 3 bases at V and 6 bases at J, with 24 bases between the two ends. Per germline, CDR1 DFQATT and CDR2 SNEGSKA (reference sequence). This CDR3 has 17 residues. CDR3 amino acids: CSASVGGWRSFSQPQHF. In DNA, the CDR3 is TGCAGTGCTAGTGTGGGGGGATGGCGGAGCTTCAGTCAGCCCCAGCATTTT.

This rearrangement joins TRBV2 to TRBJ1-2, with D tentatively TRBD1 (5 bases). V was cut by 3 bases and J by 5 bases, with 13 bases left in between. This CDR3 comprises 14 residues. Per the germline V gene, CDR1 is SNHLY and CDR2 is FYNNEI. The CDR3 loop reads CASSEDRTSYGYTF. CDR3 bases: TGTGCCAGCAGTGAGGATAGGACAAGTTATGGCTACACCTTC.